The T cell receptor beta chain described here comes from a study of cytomegalovirus exposure and HLA in healthy donors. Assay: immunoSEQ multiplex PCR; the TCRdb copy retains only in-frame clones and omits some. The sample has 150,000 to 180,000 clones, around 83% seen once. On this clone itself: Antigen unknown.

The study's findings and limits: Cytomegalovirus association was assigned to about 150 TCR beta chains. Most observed TCR sequences were rare, whereas some public TCRs were detected in many donors.

CDR1 is MNHEY, CDR2 SMNVEV, per germline (reference sequence). The CDR3 consists of 16 residues. Trimming pared 3 bases from V and 4 bases from J, leaving 16 bases between. Sequenced input: PBMCs. V usage is TRBV27 and J usage is TRBJ2-1; D may be TRBD1 (6 bases). The origin of this receptor is a human donor in good health. CDR3 protein: CASSFPGAVTYNEQFF. The CDR3 region has the DNA TGTGCCAGCAGTTTCCCAGGGGCAGTTACATACAATGAGCAGTTCTTC.